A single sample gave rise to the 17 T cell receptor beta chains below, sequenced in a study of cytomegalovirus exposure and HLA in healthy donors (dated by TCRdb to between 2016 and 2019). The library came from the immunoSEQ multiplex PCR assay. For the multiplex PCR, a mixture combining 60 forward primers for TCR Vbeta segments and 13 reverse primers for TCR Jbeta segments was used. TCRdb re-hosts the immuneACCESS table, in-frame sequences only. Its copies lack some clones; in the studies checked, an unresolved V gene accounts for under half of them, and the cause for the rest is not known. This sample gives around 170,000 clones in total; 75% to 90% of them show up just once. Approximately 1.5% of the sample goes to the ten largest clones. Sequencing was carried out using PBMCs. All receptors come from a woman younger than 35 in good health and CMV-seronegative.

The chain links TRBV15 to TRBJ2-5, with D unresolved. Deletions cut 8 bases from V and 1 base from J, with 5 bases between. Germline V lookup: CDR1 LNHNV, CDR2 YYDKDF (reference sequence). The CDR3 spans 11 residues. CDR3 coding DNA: TGTGCCACCGGGCCCCAAGAGACCCAGTACTTC. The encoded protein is CATGPQETQYF.

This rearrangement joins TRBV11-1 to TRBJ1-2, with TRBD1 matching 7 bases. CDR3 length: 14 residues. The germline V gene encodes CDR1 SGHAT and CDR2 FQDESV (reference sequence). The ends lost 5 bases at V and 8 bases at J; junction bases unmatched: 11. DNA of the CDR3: TGTGCCAGCAGCCCCGGGACAGTGCCAGGGGGCTACACCTTC. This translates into CASSPGTVPGGYTF.

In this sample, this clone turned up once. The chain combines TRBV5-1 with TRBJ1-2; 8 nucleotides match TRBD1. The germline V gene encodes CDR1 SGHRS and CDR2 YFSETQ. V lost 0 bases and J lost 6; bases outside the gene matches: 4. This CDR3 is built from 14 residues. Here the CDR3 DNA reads TGCGCCAGCAGCTTGGTGGAGGGACAGGATGGCTACACCTTC. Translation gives CASSLVEGQDGYTF.

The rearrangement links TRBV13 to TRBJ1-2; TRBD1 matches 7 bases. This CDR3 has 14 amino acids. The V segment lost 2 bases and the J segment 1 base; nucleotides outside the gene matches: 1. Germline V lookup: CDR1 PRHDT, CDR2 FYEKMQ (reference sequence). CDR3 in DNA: TGTGCCAGCAGCTTAAGGGACAGTAACTATGGCTACACCTTC. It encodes CASSLRDSNYGYTF.

The CDR3 loop is CASSLSGTGRSPLHF. CDR3 bases: TGCGCCAGCAGCCTCTCCGGGACAGGGAGGTCACCCCTCCACTTT. This chain links TRBV5-1 with TRBJ1-6; 9 nucleotides line up with TRBD1. V dropped 4 bases and J dropped 10; count of bases not matched to a gene: 9. Germline lookup yields CDR1 SGHRS and CDR2 YFSETQ. The CDR3 is 15 residues long.

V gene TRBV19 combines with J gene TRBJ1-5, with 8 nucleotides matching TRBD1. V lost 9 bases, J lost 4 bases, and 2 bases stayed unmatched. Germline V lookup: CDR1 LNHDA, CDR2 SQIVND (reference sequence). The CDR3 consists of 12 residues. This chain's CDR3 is CASQGANQPQHF. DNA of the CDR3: TGTGCCAGCCAGGGGGCTAATCAGCCCCAGCATTTT. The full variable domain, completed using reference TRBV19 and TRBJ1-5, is DGGITQSPKYLFRKEGQNVTLSCEQNLNHDAMYWYRQDPGQGLRLIYYSQIVNDFQKGDIAEGYSVSREKKESFPLTVTSAQKNPTAFYLCASQGANQPQHFGDGTRLSIL.

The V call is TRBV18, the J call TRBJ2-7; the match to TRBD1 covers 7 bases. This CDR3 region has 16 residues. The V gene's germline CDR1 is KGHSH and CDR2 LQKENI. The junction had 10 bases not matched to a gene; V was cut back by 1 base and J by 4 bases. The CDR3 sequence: CASSPLVGAGGYEQYF. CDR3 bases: TGTGCCAGCTCACCACTGGTTGGGGCAGGGGGTTACGAGCAGTACTTC.

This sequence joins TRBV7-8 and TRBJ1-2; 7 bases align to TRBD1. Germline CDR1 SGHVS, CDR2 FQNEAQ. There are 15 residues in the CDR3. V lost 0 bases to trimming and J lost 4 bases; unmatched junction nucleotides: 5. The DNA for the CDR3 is TGTGCCAGCAGCTTAGCGTCGGGACAGATCTATGGCTACACCTTC. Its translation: CASSLASGQIYGYTF. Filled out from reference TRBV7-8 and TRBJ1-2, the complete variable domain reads GAGVSQSPRYKVAKRGQDVALRCDPISGHVSLFWYQQALGQGPEFLTYFQNEAQLDKSGLPSDRFFAERPEGSVSTLKIQRTQQEDSAVYLCASSLASGQIYGYTFGSGTRLTVV.

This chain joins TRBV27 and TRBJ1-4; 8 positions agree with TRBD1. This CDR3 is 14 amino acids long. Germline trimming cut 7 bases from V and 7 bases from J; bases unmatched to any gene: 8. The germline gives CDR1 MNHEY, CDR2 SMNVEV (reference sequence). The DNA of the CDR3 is TGTGCCAGCACCAAGACAGGGGAGGCTGAAAAACTGTTTTTT. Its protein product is CASTKTGEAEKLFF. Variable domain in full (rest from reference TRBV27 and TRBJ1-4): EAQVTQNPRYLITVTGKKLTVTCSQNMNHEYMSWYRQDPGLGLRQIYYSMNVEVTDKGDVPEGYKVSRKEKRNFPLILESPSPNQTSLYFCASTKTGEAEKLFFGSGTQLSVL.

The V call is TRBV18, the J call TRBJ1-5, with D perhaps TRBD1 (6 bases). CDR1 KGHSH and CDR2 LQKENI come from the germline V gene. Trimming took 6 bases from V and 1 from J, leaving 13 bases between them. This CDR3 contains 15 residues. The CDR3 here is CASSMPGHSNQPQHF. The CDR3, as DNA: TGTGCCAGCTCCATGCCGGGACACAGCAATCAGCCCCAGCATTTT.

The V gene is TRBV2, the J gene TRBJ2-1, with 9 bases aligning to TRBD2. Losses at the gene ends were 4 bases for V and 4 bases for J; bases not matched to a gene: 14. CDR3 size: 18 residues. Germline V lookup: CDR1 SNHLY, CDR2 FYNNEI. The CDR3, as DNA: TGTGCCAGCAGTGGGGCTAGCGGGACTATCCAAGGTTACAATGAGCAGTTCTTC. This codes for CASSGASGTIQGYNEQFF. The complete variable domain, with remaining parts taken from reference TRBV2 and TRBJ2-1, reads EPEVTQTPSHQVTQMGQEVILRCVPISNHLYFYWYRQILGQKVEFLVSFYNNEISEKSEIFDDQFSVERPDGSNFTLKIRSTKLEDSAMYFCASSGASGTIQGYNEQFFGPGTRLTVL.

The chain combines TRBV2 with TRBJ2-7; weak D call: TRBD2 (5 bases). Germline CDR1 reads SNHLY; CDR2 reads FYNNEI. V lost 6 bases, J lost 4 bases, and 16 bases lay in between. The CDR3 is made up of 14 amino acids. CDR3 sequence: CASRNGLAGYEQYF. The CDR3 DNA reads TGTGCCAGCAGAAATGGGCTAGCTGGGTACGAGCAGTACTTC.

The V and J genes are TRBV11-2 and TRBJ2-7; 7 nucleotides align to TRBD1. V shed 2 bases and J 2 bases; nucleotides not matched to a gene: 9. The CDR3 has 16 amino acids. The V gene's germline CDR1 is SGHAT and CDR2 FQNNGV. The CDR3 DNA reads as TGTGCCAGCAGCTTAACCCCGGACAGGAGTACCTACGAGCAGTACTTC. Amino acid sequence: CASSLTPDRSTYEQYF.

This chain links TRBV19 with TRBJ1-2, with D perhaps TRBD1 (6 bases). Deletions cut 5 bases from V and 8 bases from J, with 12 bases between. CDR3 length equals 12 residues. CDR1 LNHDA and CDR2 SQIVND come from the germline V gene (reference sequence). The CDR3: CASSWDIGGYTF. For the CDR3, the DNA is TGTGCCAGTAGTTGGGACATAGGCGGCTACACCTTC.

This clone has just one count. This chain's CDR3 is CASRRQGVKTGELFF. The CDR3 DNA is TGTGCCAGCAGAAGACAGGGGGTAAAAACCGGGGAGCTGTTTTTT. J is TRBJ2-2 and V is TRBV28, with TRBD1 matching over 9 bases. Germline V CDR1 and CDR2: MDHEN, SYDVKM. The V gene end was trimmed by 6 bases and the J gene end by 5 bases; junction bases not matched to a gene: 7. This CDR3 has 15 amino acids.

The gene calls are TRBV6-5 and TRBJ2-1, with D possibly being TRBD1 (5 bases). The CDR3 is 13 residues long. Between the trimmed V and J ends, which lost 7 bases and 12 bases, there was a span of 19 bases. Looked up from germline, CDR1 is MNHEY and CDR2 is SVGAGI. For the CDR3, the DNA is TGTGCCAGCACCTTTATAGGGGCCCCCGGGCAGTTCTTC. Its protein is CASTFIGAPGQFF.

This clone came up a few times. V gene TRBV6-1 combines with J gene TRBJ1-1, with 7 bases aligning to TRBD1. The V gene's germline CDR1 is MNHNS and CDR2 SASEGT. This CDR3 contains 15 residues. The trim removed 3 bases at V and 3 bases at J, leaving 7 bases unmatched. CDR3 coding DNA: TGTGCCAGCAGTGACGGGACAGAAGGGCACACTGAAGCTTTCTTT. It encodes CASSDGTEGHTEAFF.